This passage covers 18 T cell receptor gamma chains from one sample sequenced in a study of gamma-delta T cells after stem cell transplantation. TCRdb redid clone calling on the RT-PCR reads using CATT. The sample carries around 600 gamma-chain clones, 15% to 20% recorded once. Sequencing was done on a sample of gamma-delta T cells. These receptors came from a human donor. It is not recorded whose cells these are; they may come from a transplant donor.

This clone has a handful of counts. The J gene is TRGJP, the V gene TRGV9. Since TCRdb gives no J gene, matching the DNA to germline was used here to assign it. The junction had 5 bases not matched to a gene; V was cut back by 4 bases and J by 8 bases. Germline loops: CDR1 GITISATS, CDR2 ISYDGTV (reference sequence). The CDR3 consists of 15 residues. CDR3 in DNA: TGTGCCTTGTGGGATCCCCAGTTGGGCAAAAAAATCAAGGTATTT. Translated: CALWDPQLGKKIKVF.

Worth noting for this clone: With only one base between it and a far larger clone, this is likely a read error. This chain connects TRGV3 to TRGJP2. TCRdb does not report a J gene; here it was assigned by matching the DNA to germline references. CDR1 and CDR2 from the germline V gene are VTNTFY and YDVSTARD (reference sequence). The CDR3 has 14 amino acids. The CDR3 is CATRDRWSDWIKTF. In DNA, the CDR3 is TGTGCCACCCGGGACAGGTGGAGTGATTGGATCAAGACGTTT.

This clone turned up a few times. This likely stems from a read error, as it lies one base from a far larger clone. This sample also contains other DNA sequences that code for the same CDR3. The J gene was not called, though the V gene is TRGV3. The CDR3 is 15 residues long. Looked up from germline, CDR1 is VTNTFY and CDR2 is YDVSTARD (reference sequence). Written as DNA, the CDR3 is TGTGCCACCTGGGACACCCTTGCCACTGGTTGGTTCAAAATATTT. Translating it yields CATWDTLATGWFKIF.

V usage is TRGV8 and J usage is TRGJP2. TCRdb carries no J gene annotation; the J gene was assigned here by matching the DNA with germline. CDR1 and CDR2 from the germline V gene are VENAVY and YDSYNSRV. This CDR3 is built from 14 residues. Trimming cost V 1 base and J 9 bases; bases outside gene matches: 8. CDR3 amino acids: CATWDSEDYWIKTF. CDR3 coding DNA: TGTGCCACCTGGGATAGCGAGGACTATTGGATCAAGACGTTT.

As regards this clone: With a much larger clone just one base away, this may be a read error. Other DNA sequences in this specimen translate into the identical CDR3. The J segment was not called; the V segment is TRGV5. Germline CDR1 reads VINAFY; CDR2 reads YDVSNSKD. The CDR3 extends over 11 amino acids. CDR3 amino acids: CATWDYYKKLF. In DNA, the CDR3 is TGTGCCACCTGGGATTATTATAAGAAACTCTTC.

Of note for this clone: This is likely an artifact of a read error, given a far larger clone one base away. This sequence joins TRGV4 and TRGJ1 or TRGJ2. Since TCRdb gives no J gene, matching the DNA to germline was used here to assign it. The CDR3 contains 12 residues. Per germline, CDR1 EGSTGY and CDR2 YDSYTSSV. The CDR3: CAAWIRYYKKLF. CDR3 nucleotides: TGTGCCGCCTGGATCCGTTATTATAAGAAACTCTTT.

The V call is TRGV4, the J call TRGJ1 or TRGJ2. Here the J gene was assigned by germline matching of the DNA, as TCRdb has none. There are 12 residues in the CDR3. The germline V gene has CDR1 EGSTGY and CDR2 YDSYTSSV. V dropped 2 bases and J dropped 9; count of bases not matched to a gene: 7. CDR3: CATWDDRFKKLF. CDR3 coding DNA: TGTGCCACCTGGGATGACCGTTTTAAGAAACTCTTT.

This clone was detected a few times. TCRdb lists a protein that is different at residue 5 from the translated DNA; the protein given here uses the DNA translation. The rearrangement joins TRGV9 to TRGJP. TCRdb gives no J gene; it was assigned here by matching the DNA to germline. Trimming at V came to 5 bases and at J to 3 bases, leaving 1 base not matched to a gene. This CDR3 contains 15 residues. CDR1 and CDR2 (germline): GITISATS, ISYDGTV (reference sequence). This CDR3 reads CALWVQELGKKIKVF. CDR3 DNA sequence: TGTGCCTTGTGGGTGCAAGAGTTGGGCAAAAAAATCAAGGTATTT.

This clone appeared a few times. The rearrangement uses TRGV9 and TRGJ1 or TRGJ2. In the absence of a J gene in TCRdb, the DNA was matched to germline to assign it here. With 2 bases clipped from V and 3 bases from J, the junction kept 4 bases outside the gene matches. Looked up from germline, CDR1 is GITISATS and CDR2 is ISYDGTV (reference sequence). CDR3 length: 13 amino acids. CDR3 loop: CALWEGLYYKKLF. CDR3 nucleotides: TGTGCCTTGTGGGAGGGTCTTTATTATAAGAAACTCTTT.

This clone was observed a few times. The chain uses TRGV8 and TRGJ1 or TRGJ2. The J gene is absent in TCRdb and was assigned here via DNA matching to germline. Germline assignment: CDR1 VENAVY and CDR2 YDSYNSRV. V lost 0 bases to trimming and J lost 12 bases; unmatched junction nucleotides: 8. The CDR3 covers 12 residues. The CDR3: CATWDRPFGKLF. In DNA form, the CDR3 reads TGTGCCACCTGGGATAGGCCGTTCGGGAAACTCTTT.

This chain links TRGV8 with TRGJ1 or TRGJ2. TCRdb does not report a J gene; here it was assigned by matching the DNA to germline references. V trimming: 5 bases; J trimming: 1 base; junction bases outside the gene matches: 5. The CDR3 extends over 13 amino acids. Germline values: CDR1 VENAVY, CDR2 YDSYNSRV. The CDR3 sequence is CATWVPNYYKKLF. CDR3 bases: TGTGCCACCTGGGTACCTAATTATTATAAGAAACTCTTT.

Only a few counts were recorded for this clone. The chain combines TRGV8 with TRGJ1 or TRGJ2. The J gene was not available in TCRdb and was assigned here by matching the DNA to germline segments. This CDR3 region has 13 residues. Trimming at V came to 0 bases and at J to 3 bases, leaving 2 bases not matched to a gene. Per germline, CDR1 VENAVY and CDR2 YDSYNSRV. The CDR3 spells CATWDRVYYKKLF. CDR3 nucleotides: TGTGCCACCTGGGATAGGGTTTATTATAAGAAACTCTTT.

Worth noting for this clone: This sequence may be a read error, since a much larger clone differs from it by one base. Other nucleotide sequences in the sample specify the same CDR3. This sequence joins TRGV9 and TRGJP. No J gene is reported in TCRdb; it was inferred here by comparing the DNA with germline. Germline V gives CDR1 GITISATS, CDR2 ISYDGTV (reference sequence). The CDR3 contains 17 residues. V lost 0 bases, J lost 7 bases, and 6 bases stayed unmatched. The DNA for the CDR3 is TGTGCCTTGTGGGAGGTGCGTGGGGAGTTGGGCAAAAAAATCAAGGTATTT. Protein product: CALWEVRGELGKKIKVF.

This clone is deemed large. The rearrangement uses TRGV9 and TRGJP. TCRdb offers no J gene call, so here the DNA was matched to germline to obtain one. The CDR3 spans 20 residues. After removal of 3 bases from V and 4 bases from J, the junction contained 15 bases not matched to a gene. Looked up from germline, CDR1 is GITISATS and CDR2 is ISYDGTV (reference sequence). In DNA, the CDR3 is TGTGCCTTGTGGGAGAAACCGCAAAGACGACAAGAGTTGGGCAAAAAAATCAAGGTATTT. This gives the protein CALWEKPQRRQELGKKIKVF.

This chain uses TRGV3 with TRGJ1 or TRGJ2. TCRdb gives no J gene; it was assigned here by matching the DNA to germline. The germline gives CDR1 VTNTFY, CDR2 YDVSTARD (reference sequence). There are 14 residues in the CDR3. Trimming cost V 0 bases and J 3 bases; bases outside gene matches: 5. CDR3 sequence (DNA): TGTGCCACCTGGGACAGGCAAGCTTATTATAAGAAACTCTTT. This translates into CATWDRQAYYKKLF.

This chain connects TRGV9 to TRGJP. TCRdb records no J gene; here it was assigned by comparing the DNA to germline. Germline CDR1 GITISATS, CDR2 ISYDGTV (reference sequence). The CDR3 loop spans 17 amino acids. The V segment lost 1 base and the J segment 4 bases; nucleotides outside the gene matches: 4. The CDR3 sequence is CALWEVQQELGKKIKVF. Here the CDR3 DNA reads TGTGCCTTGTGGGAGGTTCAACAAGAGTTGGGCAAAAAAATCAAGGTATTT.

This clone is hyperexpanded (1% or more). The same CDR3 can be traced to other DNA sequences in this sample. As DNA, the CDR3 is TGTGCCACCTGGGACAGGCGGGGTTATAAGAAACTCTTT. It codes for CATWDRRGYKKLF. The chain couples TRGV3 to TRGJ1 or TRGJ2. The J gene, missing from TCRdb, was assigned here through DNA to germline matching. Germline V gene sequence: CDR1 VTNTFY, CDR2 YDVSTARD (reference sequence). The CDR3 spans 13 residues. V was clipped by 0 bases and J by 6 bases; unmatched bases: 5.

The CDR3, as DNA: TGTGCCTTGTGGGAGACGCTCCGGGAGTTGGGCAAAAAAATCAAGGTATTT. Encoded protein: CALWETLRELGKKIKVF. V gene TRGV9 combines with J gene TRGJP. Since TCRdb gives no J gene, matching the DNA to germline was used here to assign it. Germline lookup yields CDR1 GITISATS and CDR2 ISYDGTV (reference sequence). This CDR3 contains 17 residues. V shed 3 bases, J shed 7 bases, and the junction held 9 bases outside the gene matches.